Below are 13 T cell receptor beta chains sequenced from a single sample in a study of T-cell reconstitution after alpha-beta-depleted transplantation in children (dated by TCRdb to the mid-2010s). To prepare the library, PCR was applied. The listed sequencing device is Illumina HiSeq 2500. TCR libraries were prepared with molecular barcoding, using unique molecular identifiers to normalize TCRbeta repertoire quantification. TCRdb reran the public reads through fastp at Q25 and MiXCR, keeping productive beta chains. One record per CDR3 amino acid sequence lists the most common genes and DNA. The table for this sample lists 600,000 to 700,000 distinct CDR3 sequences; 15% to 20% of them were counted only once. In total, the top ten clones hold approximately 1% of the sample. Sequencing was performed on PBMCs from the stem cell graft donor, taken from the stem cell graft. The receptors were gathered from a human donor who donated a stem cell graft to a child with acute myeloid leukemia.

The V and J genes are TRBV12-3 or TRBV12-4 and TRBJ1-1, with D unclear. V lost 5 bases, J lost 11 bases, and 18 bases lay in between. The CDR3 consists of 13 residues. The CDR3 region is CASSTPGEIEAFF. CDR3 nucleotides: TGTGCCAGCAGTACCCCCGGGGAGATCGAGGCTTTCTTT.

This clonotype was seen repeatedly, ten times or more. J is TRBJ1-5 and V is TRBV12-3 or TRBV12-4; D unresolved. Trimming took off 6 bases at V and 0 bases at J, with 15 bases between the two ends. CDR3 length: 16 amino acids. CDR3 sequence reads: CASSERAWYSNQPQHF. CDR3 bases: TGTGCCAGCAGCGAGCGAGCTTGGTATAGCAATCAGCCCCAGCATTTT.

Ten or more counts support this clonotype. This rearrangement joins TRBV12-3 or TRBV12-4 to TRBJ1-3, with D uncertain. V gave up 4 bases and J gave up 2 bases, with 3 bases separating them. CDR3 size: 12 residues. CDR3 protein: CASSSAGNTIYF. CDR3 in DNA: TGTGCCAGCAGTTCCGCTGGAAACACCATATATTTT.

The V and J genes are TRBV5-6 and TRBJ1-1, with 9 bases matching TRBD1. Germline V CDR1 and CDR2: SGHDT, YYEEEE. Germline trimming cut 9 bases from V and 3 bases from J; bases unmatched to any gene: 9. CDR3 size: 14 residues. The CDR3 loop is CAMSPGTGYTEAFF. CDR3 DNA sequence: TGTGCCATGAGCCCCGGGACAGGGTACACTGAAGCTTTCTTT.

This clonotype has ten or more counts. The chain is built from TRBV29-1 and TRBJ1-1; maybe TRBD1 (5 bases). The CDR3 covers 13 residues. Trimming removed 6 bases from V and 0 bases from J, with 11 bases in between. Germline CDR1 SQVTM, CDR2 ANQGSEA. CDR3 nucleotide sequence: TGCAGCGTCATGACAGCAATGAACACTGAAGCTTTCTTT. It yields the protein CSVMTAMNTEAFF.

This clonotype came up many times. The chain carries TRBV20-1 and TRBJ2-3; tentative D call: TRBD1 (5 bases). V was shortened by 5 bases and J by 0 bases, with 9 bases between the two germline ends. The CDR3 contains 13 residues. Germline assignment: CDR1 DFQATT and CDR2 SNEGSKA (reference sequence). As DNA, the CDR3 is TGCAGTGCTTATGGACAAAGCACAGATACGCAGTATTTT. Protein product: CSAYGQSTDTQYF.

Ten or more counts support this clonotype. V and J are TRBV20-1 and TRBJ2-3; D perhaps matches TRBD2 (5 bases). The CDR3 length is 15 residues. V was pared by 0 bases and J by 0 bases, with 10 bases between. Germline V lookup: CDR1 DFQATT, CDR2 SNEGSKA (reference sequence). CDR3 residues: CSARDWRTSTDTQYF. CDR3 nucleotide sequence: TGCAGTGCTAGAGATTGGCGGACTAGCACAGATACGCAGTATTTT.

J is TRBJ2-3 and V is TRBV7-2; D remains unclear. Trimming pared 3 bases from V and 6 bases from J, leaving 7 bases between. Germline lookup yields CDR1 SGHTA and CDR2 FQGNSA. CDR3 length equals 12 residues. CDR3 sequence (DNA): TGTGCCAGCAGCTTTTCCCAGGATACGCAGTATTTT. Amino acid sequence: CASSFSQDTQYF.

V gene TRBV4-1 combines with J gene TRBJ1-2; D is unclear. The germline V gene has CDR1 MGHRA and CDR2 YSYEKL. The CDR3 is 13 amino acids. The V end was cut by 1 base, the J end by 2 bases, with 5 bases between. The CDR3 protein is CASSQGINYGYTF. As DNA, the CDR3 is TGCGCCAGCAGCCAAGGGATAAACTATGGCTACACCTTC.

A remark on this clonotype: A much larger clone differs from this one at a single base, so this may be a read error. CDR3 protein: CASSLWSSGANVLTF. In DNA, the CDR3 is TGTGCCAGCAGCTTATGGAGCTCTGGGGCCAACGTCCTGACTTTC. The V and J genes are TRBV7-2 and TRBJ2-6, with no clear D. The V end lost 2 bases, the J end lost 0 bases, and 5 bases lay between the germline ends. The CDR3 loop spans 15 amino acids. Germline V lookup: CDR1 SGHTA, CDR2 FQGNSA.

This clonotype has more than one count but fewer than ten. The chain joins TRBV20-1 to TRBJ1-4; 7 positions agree with TRBD1. The germline gives CDR1 DFQATT, CDR2 SNEGSKA (reference sequence). The CDR3 totals 13 residues. J gave up 8 bases and V 4 bases, and 7 bases lay outside the gene matches. CDR3 coding DNA: TGCAGTGCTACCCAGGACAGGTTCGAAAAACTGTTTTTT. Translation gives CSATQDRFEKLFF.

This clonotype was recorded only once. One end of the junction is discordant with germline, which a read error may explain. The V call is TRBV3-1, the J call TRBJ2-3; D is perhaps TRBD2 (6 bases). Germline CDR1 LGHDT, CDR2 YNNKEL (reference sequence). CDR3 length: 13 residues. The CDR3 here is CDSSQAPRGTQYF. In DNA, the CDR3 is TGTGACAGCAGCCAAGCCCCCCGGGGGACGCAGTATTTT.

This clonotype was seen only a few times. The CDR3 nucleotides read TGTGCCAGCAGCCCGCTAAGGGGGGGGCCAACAGATACGCAGTATTTT. This sequence encodes CASSPLRGGPTDTQYF. This sequence joins TRBV12-3 or TRBV12-4 and TRBJ2-3, with D possibly matching TRBD2 (7 bases). The CDR3 runs 16 residues. With 6 bases removed from V and 3 bases from J, the gap between germline ends came to 19 bases.